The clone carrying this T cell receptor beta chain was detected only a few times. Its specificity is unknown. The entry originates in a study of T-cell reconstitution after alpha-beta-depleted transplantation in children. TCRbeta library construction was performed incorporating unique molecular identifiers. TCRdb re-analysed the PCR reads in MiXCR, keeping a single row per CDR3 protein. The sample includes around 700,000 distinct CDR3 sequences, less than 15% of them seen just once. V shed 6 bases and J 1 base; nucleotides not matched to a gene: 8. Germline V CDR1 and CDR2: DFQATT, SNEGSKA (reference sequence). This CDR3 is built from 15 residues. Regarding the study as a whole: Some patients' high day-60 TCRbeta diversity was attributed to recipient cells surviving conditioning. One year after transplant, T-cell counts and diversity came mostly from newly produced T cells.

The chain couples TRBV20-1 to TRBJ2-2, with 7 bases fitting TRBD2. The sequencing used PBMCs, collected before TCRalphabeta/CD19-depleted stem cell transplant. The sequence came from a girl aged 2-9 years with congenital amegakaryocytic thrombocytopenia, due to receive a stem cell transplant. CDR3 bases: TGCAGTGCCATCCCCGCGGGGGTGAACACCGGGGAGCTGTTTTTT. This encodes CSAIPAGVNTGELFF.